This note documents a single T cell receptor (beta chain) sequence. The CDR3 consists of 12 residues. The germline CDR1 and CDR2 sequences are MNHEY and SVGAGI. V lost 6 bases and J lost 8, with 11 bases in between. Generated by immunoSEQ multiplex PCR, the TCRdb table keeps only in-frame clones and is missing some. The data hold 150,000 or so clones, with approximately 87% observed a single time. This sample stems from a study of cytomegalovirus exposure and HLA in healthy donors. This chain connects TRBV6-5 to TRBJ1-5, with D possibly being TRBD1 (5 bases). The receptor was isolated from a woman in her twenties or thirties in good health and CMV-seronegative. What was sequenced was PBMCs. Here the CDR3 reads CASRTPGKPQHF. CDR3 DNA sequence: TGTGCCAGCAGAACCCCAGGGAAGCCCCAGCATTTT.